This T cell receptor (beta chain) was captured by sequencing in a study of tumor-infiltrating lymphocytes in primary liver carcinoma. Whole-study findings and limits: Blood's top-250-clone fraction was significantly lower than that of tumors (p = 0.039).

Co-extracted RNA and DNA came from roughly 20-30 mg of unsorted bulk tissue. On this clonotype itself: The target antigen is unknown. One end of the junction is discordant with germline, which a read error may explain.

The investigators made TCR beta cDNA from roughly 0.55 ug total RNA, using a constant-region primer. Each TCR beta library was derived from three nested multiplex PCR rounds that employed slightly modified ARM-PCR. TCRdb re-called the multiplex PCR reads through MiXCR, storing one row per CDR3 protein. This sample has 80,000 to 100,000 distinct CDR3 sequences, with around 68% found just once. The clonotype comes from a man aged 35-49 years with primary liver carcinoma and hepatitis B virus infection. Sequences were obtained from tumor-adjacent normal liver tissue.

The CDR3 bases are TGTACCAGCAGCGCTATGGGGGACATTGACATTCAGTACTTC. This sequence encodes CTSSAMGDIDIQYF. The rearrangement joins TRBV11-2 to TRBJ2-4; weak D call: TRBD1 (6 bases). This CDR3 comprises 14 residues. Germline CDR1 SGHAT, CDR2 FQNNGV.